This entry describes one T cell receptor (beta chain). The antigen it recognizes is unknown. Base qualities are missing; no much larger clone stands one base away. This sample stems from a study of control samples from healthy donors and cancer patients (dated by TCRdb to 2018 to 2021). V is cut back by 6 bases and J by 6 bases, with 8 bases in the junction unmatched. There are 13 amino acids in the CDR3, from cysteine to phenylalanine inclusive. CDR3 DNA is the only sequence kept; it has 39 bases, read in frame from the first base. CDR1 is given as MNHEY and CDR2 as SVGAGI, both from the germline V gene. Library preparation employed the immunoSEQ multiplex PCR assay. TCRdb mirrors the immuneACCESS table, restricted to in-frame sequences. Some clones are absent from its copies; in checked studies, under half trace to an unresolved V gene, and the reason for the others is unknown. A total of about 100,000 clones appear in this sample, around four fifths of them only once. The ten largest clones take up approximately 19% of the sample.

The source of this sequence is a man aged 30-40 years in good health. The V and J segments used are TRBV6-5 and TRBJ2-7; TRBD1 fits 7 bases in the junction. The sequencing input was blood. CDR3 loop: CASRPRQGSEQYF. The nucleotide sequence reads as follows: TGTGCCAGCAGGCCCCGACAGGGAAGCGAGCAGTACTTC.